This T cell receptor (beta chain) was found in a study of Ad26.COV2.S vaccination and SARS-CoV-2 variants. For the study at large: The donor belonged to the COV1001 Ad26.COV2.S trial arm. General study results and limits: Among vaccine recipients, spike-specific TCR breadth exceeded that of placebo recipients. An underestimation of total T cell responses may have resulted from the TCR breadth and depth analyses.

Sample treatment: around 19 received Ad26.COV2.S at low or high dose, single or two shots; 5 received placebo; per-sample allocation not given. The investigators took samples on day 63 after the first vaccine or placebo injection. In regard to this clone: What it recognizes is unknown.

V lost 0 bases to trimming and J lost 0 bases, with 7 bases between them. The CDR3 sequence is 16 residues long. Germline CDR1 SGDLS, CDR2 YYNGEE. Profiling relied on immunoSEQ multiplex PCR, and the TCRdb table lists in-frame clones only, not all of them. Of roughly 510,000 clones listed, around 85% are singletons. Sequences were derived from peripheral blood, sampled in a trial of Ad26.COV2.S vaccine versus placebo. The rearrangement links TRBV9 to TRBJ1-6, with D unclear. The clonotype was recovered from a person between 18 and 60 years old who received the Ad26.COV2.S COVID-19 vaccine or a placebo. Here the CDR3 reads CASSVAPSSYNSPLHF. The CDR3 DNA reads TGTGCCAGCAGCGTAGCGCCCAGCTCCTATAATTCACCCCTCCACTTT.